What follows are 28 T cell receptor beta chains derived from one specimen sequenced in a study of cytomegalovirus exposure and HLA in healthy donors. Profiling relied on immunoSEQ multiplex PCR, and the TCRdb table lists in-frame clones only, not all of them. The repertoire holds about 88,000 clones, more than 70% seen once, with about 12% in the top ten. The sequenced sample consisted of PBMCs. Receptors originate from a woman under 30 in good health and CMV-seropositive.

The V and J genes are TRBV5-4 and TRBJ2-1, with D possibly TRBD2 on 6 matching bases. This CDR3 contains 14 residues. Trimming took 0 bases from V and 9 from J, leaving 13 bases between them. Germline V gene data show CDR1 as SGHNT and CDR2 as YYREEE (reference sequence). The CDR3 is CASSLVGSGGEQFF. CDR3 DNA sequence: TGTGCCAGCAGCTTGGTGGGTAGCGGAGGTGAGCAGTTCTTC.

This clone was picked up a small number of times. The chain links TRBV5-1 to TRBJ2-3; 7 bases line up with TRBD2. This CDR3 contains 14 residues. With V trimmed by 0 bases and J by 6 bases, 4 bases remained unmatched. CDR1 and CDR2 (germline): SGHRS, YFSETQ. CDR3 nucleotides: TGCGCCAGCAGCTTGGACGGGGGAGGGGATACGCAGTATTTT. This translates into CASSLDGGGDTQYF.

This clone was observed a single time. The genes are TRBV7-9 and TRBJ2-3; 13 positions match TRBD2. J lost 4 bases, V lost 5 bases, and 6 bases had no gene match. CDR1 is SEHNR, CDR2 FQNEAQ, per germline (reference sequence). The CDR3 is made up of 16 amino acids. CDR3 in amino acids: CASSLGTSGDSDTQYF. Here the CDR3 DNA reads TGTGCCAGCAGCCTAGGGACTAGCGGGGACTCAGATACGCAGTATTTT. Full variable domain (missing parts from reference TRBV7-9 and TRBJ2-3): DTGVSQNPRHKITKRGQNVTFRCDPISEHNRLYWYRQTLGQGPEFLTYFQNEAQLEKSRLLSDRFSAERPKGSFSTLEIQRTEQGDSAMYLCASSLGTSGDSDTQYFGPGTRLTVL.

CDR3 region: CASSYYSGGTDTQYF. The CDR3, as DNA: TGTGCCAGCAGTTACTATAGCGGGGGCACAGATACGCAGTATTTT. This chain uses TRBV6-5 with TRBJ2-3; 8 bases agree with TRBD2. The germline gives CDR1 MNHEY, CDR2 SVGAGI. V was clipped by 1 base and J by 1 base; unmatched bases: 1. CDR3 size: 15 residues.

For the CDR3, the DNA is TGTGCCAGCAGCAGAACAGGGCAATCCTATAATTCACCCCTCCACTTT. It codes for CASSRTGQSYNSPLHF. The chain uses TRBV5-6 and TRBJ1-6, with D maybe TRBD1 (6 bases). The V end was cut by 4 bases, the J end by 1 base, with 12 bases between. Germline V gene data show CDR1 as SGHDT and CDR2 as YYEEEE. CDR3 length: 16 residues.

V is TRBV11-2 and J is TRBJ2-7; 10 nucleotides agree with TRBD1. The CDR3 length is 14 residues. The germline gives CDR1 SGHAT, CDR2 FQNNGV. V shed 4 bases, J shed 3 bases, and the junction held 3 bases outside the gene matches. CDR3 bases: TGTGCCAGCAGCTCCGGGACAGGGGTCTACGAGCAGTACTTC. This sequence encodes CASSSGTGVYEQYF.

CDR3 sequence: CASSSTGTGNTEAFF. The CDR3, as DNA: TGTGCCAGCAGCTCCACCGGGACAGGAAACACTGAAGCTTTCTTT. This chain uses TRBV7-3 with TRBJ1-1, with 8 bases lining up with TRBD1. Per germline, CDR1 SGHTA and CDR2 FQGTGA. V was pared by 4 bases and J by 2 bases, with 6 bases of the junction left unmatched. The CDR3 length is 15 residues.

This chain links TRBV5-5 with TRBJ1-2, with D unclear. V was shortened by 0 bases and J by 9 bases, with 12 bases between the two germline ends. Germline CDR1 SGHKS, CDR2 YYEKEE (reference sequence). This CDR3 contains 13 residues. The DNA for the CDR3 is TGTGCCAGCAGCTTGGAAAACCGAGTCAGCTACACCTTC. This translates into CASSLENRVSYTF. The full variable domain, rest sourced from reference TRBV5-5 and TRBJ1-2, is DAGVTQSPTHLIKTRGQQVTLRCSPISGHKSVSWYQQVLGQGPQFIFQYYEKEERGRGNFPDRFSARQFPNYSSELNVNALLLGDSALYLCASSLENRVSYTFGSGTRLTVV.

The rearrangement uses TRBV5-3 and TRBJ2-1, with 7 bases that match TRBD2. TRBV5-3 is noted as an ORF with a role that remains uncertain. The CDR3 is 13 residues long. V was clipped by 4 bases and J by 9 bases; unmatched bases: 7. The CDR3 spells CARSAAGVGEQFF. Here the CDR3 DNA reads TGTGCCAGAAGCGCCGCGGGGGTCGGTGAGCAGTTCTTC.

The V and J genes are TRBV19 and TRBJ1-1, with TRBD1 matching over 7 bases. J lost 11 bases, V lost 7 bases, and 7 bases had no gene match. This CDR3 contains 11 residues. The V gene's germline CDR1 is LNHDA and CDR2 SQIVND (reference sequence). The CDR3 loop is CASNLGTAAFF. CDR3 bases: TGTGCCAGTAACCTAGGGACAGCTGCTTTCTTT.

The V and J genes are TRBV18 and TRBJ2-5, with 8 bases that match TRBD1. The CDR3 totals 14 residues. Trimming at V came to 4 bases and at J to 4 bases, leaving 5 bases not matched to a gene. The V gene's germline CDR1 is KGHSH and CDR2 LQKENI. CDR3 sequence reads: CASSLQGAGETQYF. Here the CDR3 DNA reads TGTGCCAGCTCACTCCAGGGGGCGGGAGAGACCCAGTACTTC.

The genes are TRBV30 and TRBJ1-5; a possible D gene is TRBD1 (5 bases). Trimming shortened V by 2 bases and J by 2 bases, and 7 bases separated the two germline ends. Germline values: CDR1 GTSNPN, CDR2 SVGIG (reference sequence). This CDR3 region has 13 residues. In DNA form, the CDR3 reads TGTGCCTGGAGTAGCAGGGGCAATCAGCCCCAGCATTTT. Its translation: CAWSSRGNQPQHF.

The V gene is TRBV29-1, the J gene TRBJ1-4, with D uncertain. The CDR3 extends over 12 amino acids. Germline V CDR1 and CDR2: SQVTM, ANQGSEA. The V end was cut by 4 bases, the J end by 8 bases, with 11 bases between. CDR3 residues: CSVGGSHEKLFF. The DNA for the CDR3 is TGCAGCGTTGGTGGCAGTCACGAAAAACTGTTTTTT.

The CDR3 reads CASSEGRQGAKTEAFF. The DNA of the CDR3 is TGCGCCAGCAGTGAGGGGAGACAGGGGGCTAAAACTGAAGCTTTCTTT. The gene calls are TRBV10-1 and TRBJ1-1; 10 bases match TRBD1. The CDR3 length is 16 residues. Looked up from germline, CDR1 is WNHNN and CDR2 is SYGVQD (reference sequence). V gave up 2 bases and J gave up 5 bases; unmatched junction bases: 8.

The rearrangement joins TRBV9 to TRBJ2-2; 9 bases align to TRBD2. This CDR3 region has 16 residues. Germline values: CDR1 SGDLS, CDR2 YYNGEE. Unmatched junction bases numbered 3, after V lost 2 bases and J lost 1 base. CDR3 sequence reads: CASSVLAGMNTGELFF. In DNA, the CDR3 is TGTGCCAGCAGCGTCCTAGCGGGGATGAACACCGGGGAGCTGTTTTTT.

The V call is TRBV18, the J call TRBJ2-5; D is possibly TRBD1 (5 bases). Germline CDR1 reads KGHSH; CDR2 reads LQKENI. Trimming left V 4 bases short and J 3 bases short, with 9 bases between. The CDR3 extends over 13 amino acids. The CDR3 loop reads CASSQDIEETQYF. In nucleotides, the CDR3 is TGTGCCAGCTCACAGGACATTGAAGAGACCCAGTACTTC.

This rearrangement joins TRBV7-2 to TRBJ2-5; 10 nucleotides match TRBD2. With V trimmed by 5 bases and J by 6 bases, 9 bases remained unmatched. Germline CDR1 reads SGHTA; CDR2 reads FQGNSA. The CDR3 is 15 residues long. Written as DNA, the CDR3 is TGTGCCAGCAGCACAAGCGGGGGGGCCTATCAGACCCAGTACTTC. It translates to CASSTSGGAYQTQYF.

The genes are TRBV28 and TRBJ2-7; 11 nucleotides align to TRBD1. Losses at the gene ends were 4 bases for V and 2 bases for J; bases not matched to a gene: 1. The CDR3 is 14 amino acids. CDR1 is MDHEN, CDR2 SYDVKM, per germline. CDR3 sequence: CASSSGQGAYEQYF. The CDR3 coding sequence is TGTGCCAGCAGTTCGGGACAGGGGGCCTACGAGCAGTACTTC.

This rearrangement joins TRBV7-9 to TRBJ2-7; tentative D call: TRBD2 (6 bases). Germline lookup yields CDR1 SEHNR and CDR2 FQNEAQ (reference sequence). The V end was cut by 5 bases, the J end by 3 bases, with 11 bases between. There are 13 residues in the CDR3. The DNA for the CDR3 is TGTGCCAGCAGCGGACTAAACAACTACGAGCAGTACTTC. It is translated as CASSGLNNYEQYF.

The genes are TRBV27 and TRBJ1-5, with 9 bases fitting TRBD1. Germline V gives CDR1 MNHEY, CDR2 SMNVEV (reference sequence). V trimming: 6 bases; J trimming: 0 bases; junction bases outside the gene matches: 3. The CDR3 consists of 15 residues. CDR3 nucleotides: TGTGCCAGCAGGAGGACAGGGGTTAGCAATCAGCCCCAGCATTTT. Amino acids: CASRRTGVSNQPQHF.

The chain combines TRBV6-5 with TRBJ2-7; D may be TRBD2 (5 bases). The germline gives CDR1 MNHEY, CDR2 SVGAGI. V lost 6 bases to trimming and J lost 3 bases, with 15 bases between them. The CDR3 extends over 14 amino acids. The CDR3 DNA reads as TGTGCCAGCAGCCCACCCCACCGGGGCTACGAGCAGTACTTC. This sequence encodes CASSPPHRGYEQYF.

This clone was counted between two and nine times. The chain joins TRBV4-3 to TRBJ1-2; D is possibly TRBD1 (6 bases). The CDR3 is made up of 15 amino acids. Per germline, CDR1 LGHNA and CDR2 YSLEER. V shed 4 bases and J shed 6 bases, with 18 bases lying between them. This CDR3 reads CASSPNGGAENGYTF. The CDR3 bases are TGCGCCAGCAGCCCCAACGGGGGGGCGGAGAATGGCTACACCTTC.

The chain joins TRBV18 to TRBJ1-1, with D hard to call. The CDR3 is 13 residues long. CDR1 KGHSH and CDR2 LQKENI come from the germline V gene. Trimming pared 1 base from V and 8 bases from J, leaving 11 bases between. The CDR3 loop reads CASSPLTGLEAFF. The CDR3 coding sequence is TGTGCCAGCTCACCACTTACGGGATTGGAAGCTTTCTTT.

The chain links TRBV2 to TRBJ2-7; D possibly corresponds to TRBD2 (5 bases). In germline, CDR1 is SNHLY, CDR2 FYNNEI. V lost 6 bases and J lost 10, with 13 bases in between. There are 11 residues in the CDR3. The CDR3 is CASRVAIHQYF. In DNA, the CDR3 is TGTGCCAGCAGGGTAGCGATTCATCAGTACTTC.

This sequence joins TRBV28 and TRBJ1-1; D is ambiguous. This CDR3 is built from 11 residues. The germline gives CDR1 MDHEN, CDR2 SYDVKM. V was shortened by 3 bases and J by 7 bases, with 6 bases between the two germline ends. The CDR3 spells CASSFRVEAFF. In nucleotides, the CDR3 is TGTGCCAGCAGTTTTCGGGTTGAAGCTTTCTTT.

The genes are TRBV2 and TRBJ2-3, with D possibly matching TRBD2 (5 bases). The germline V gene has CDR1 SNHLY and CDR2 FYNNEI. Trimming took off 6 bases at V and 1 base at J, with 11 bases between the two ends. CDR3 size: 14 residues. CDR3 sequence: CASSRGTRTDTQYF. The CDR3 nucleotides read TGTGCCAGCAGCCGGGGAACACGCACAGATACGCAGTATTTT.

Comments on this clone: It is unclear where the CDR3 begins or ends on the DNA, so no DNA is shown, and the CDR3 is as TCRdb lists it. The chain couples TRBV21-1 to TRBJ2-2; TRBD2, the table's D call, lacks a check against the DNA. TRBV21-1 is a pseudogene. The CDR3 is 19 amino acids in total, end residues counted. CDR3 loop: CATYRCRIPGLENTGELFF.

The chain carries TRBV5-1 and TRBJ2-5; D is possibly TRBD1 (5 bases). The CDR3 is made up of 14 amino acids. Germline CDR1 and CDR2: SGHRS and YFSETQ. V gave up 0 bases and J gave up 2 bases, with 8 bases separating them. CDR3 sequence: CASSLARGQETQYF. The CDR3 DNA reads as TGCGCCAGCAGCTTGGCAAGGGGACAAGAGACCCAGTACTTC. The full variable domain, rest sourced from reference TRBV5-1 and TRBJ2-5, is KAGVTQTPRYLIKTRGQQVTLSCSPISGHRSVSWYQQTPGQGLQFLFEYFSETQRNKGNFPGRFSGRQFSNSRSEMNVSTLELGDSALYLCASSLARGQETQYFGPGTRLLVL.